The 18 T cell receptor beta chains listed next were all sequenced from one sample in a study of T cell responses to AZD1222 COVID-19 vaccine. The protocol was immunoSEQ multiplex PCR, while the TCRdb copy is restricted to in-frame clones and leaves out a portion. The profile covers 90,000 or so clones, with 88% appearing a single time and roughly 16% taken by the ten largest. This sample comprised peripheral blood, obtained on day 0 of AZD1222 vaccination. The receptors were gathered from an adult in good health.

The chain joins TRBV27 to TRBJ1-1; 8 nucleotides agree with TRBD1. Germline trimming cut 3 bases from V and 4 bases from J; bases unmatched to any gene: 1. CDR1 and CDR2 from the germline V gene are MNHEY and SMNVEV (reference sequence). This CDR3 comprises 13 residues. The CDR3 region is CASSFTGGTEAFF. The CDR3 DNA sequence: TGTGCCAGCAGTTTTACAGGGGGCACTGAAGCTTTCTTT.

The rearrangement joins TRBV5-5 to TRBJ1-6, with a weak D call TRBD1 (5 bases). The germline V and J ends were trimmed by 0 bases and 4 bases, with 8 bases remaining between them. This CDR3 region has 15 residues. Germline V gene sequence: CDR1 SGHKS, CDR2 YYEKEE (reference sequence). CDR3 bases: TGTGCCAGCAGCTTGGAAAGGGGTTATAATTCACCCCTCCACTTT. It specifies CASSLERGYNSPLHF.

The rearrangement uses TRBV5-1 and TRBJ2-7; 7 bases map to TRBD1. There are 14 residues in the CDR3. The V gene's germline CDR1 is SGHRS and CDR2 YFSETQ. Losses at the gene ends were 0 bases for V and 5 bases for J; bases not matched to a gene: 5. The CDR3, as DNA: TGCGCCAGCAGCTTGGGGGGACAGCGAAACGAGCAGTACTTC. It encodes CASSLGGQRNEQYF.

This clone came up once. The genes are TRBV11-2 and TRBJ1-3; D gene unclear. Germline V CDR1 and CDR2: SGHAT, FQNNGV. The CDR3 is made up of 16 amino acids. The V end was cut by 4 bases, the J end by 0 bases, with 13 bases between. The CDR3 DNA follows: TGTGCCAGCAGCTCAAACCCCGCTAACTCTGGAAACACCATATATTTT. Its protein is CASSSNPANSGNTIYF.

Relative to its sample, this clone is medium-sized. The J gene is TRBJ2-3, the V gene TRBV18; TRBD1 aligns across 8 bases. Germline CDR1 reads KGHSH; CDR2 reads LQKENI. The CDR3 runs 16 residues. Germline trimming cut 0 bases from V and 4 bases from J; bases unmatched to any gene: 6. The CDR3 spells CASSPPPQGAADTQYF. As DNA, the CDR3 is TGTGCCAGCTCACCACCTCCCCAGGGGGCCGCAGATACGCAGTATTTT.

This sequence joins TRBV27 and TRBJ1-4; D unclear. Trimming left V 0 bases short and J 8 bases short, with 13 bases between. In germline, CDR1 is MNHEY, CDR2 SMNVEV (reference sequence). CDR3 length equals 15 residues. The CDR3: CASSLSQTRGEKLFF. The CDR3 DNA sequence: TGTGCCAGCAGTTTATCTCAAACTCGCGGCGAAAAACTGTTTTTT.

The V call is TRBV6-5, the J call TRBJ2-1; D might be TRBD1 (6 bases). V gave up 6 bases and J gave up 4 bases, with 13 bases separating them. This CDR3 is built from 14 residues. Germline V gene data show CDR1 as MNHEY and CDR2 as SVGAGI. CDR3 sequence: CASSTGQSYNEQFF. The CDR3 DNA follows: TGTGCCAGCAGCACAGGACAGTCTTACAATGAGCAGTTCTTC.

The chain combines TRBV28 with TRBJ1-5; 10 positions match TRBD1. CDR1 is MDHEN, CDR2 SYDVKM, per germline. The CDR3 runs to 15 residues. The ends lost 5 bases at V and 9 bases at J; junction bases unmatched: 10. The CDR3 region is CASSDEGQGGWPQHF. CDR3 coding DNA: TGTGCCAGCAGTGACGAAGGACAGGGGGGTTGGCCCCAGCATTTT.

This CDR3 is CASSRSGNPVETQYF. CDR3 DNA sequence: TGCGCCAGCAGTCGTAGCGGCAACCCTGTGGAGACCCAGTACTTC. The chain recombines TRBV5-1 with TRBJ2-5; D is perhaps TRBD2 (6 bases). CDR3 length: 15 residues. Per the germline V gene, CDR1 is SGHRS and CDR2 is YFSETQ. Trimming took 5 bases from V and 5 from J, leaving 19 bases between them.

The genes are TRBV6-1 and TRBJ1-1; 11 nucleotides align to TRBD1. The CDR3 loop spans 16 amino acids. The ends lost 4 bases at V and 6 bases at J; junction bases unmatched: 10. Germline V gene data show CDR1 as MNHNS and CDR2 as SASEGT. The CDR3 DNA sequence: TGTGCCAGCAGTGTTGTAGGGGACAGGGGGTTTTCTGAAGCTTTCTTT. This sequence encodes CASSVVGDRGFSEAFF.

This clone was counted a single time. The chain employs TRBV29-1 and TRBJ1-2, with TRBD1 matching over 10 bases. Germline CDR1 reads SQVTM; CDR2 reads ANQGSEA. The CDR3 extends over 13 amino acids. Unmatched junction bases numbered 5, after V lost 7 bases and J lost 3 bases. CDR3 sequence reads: CSAVTGGDYGYTF. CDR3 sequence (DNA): TGCAGCGCAGTGACAGGGGGCGACTATGGCTACACCTTC.

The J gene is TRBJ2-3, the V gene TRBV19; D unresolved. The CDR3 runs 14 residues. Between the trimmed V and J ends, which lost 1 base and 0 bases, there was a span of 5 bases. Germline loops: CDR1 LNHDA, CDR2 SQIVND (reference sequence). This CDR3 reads CASSIGGSTDTQYF. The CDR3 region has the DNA TGTGCCAGTAGTATAGGCGGCAGCACAGATACGCAGTATTTT.

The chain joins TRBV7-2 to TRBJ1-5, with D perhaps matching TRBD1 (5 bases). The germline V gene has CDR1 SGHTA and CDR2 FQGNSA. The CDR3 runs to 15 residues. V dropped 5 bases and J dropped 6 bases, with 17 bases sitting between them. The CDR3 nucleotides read TGTGCCAGCAGCCTTCTACAGAAGGGGCGTCAGCCCCAGCATTTT. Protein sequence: CASSLLQKGRQPQHF.

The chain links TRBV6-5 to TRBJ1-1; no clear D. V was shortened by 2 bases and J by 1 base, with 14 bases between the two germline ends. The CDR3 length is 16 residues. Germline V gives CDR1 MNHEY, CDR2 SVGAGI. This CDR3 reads CASSYPPGSSNTEAFF. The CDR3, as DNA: TGTGCCAGCAGTTACCCCCCGGGCAGTTCGAACACTGAAGCTTTCTTT.

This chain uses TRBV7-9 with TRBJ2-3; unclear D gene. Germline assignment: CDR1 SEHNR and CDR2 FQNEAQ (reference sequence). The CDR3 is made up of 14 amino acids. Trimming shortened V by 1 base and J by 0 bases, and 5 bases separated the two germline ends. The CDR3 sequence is CASSLGLSTDTQYF. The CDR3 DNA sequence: TGTGCCAGCAGCTTAGGACTGAGCACAGATACGCAGTATTTT.

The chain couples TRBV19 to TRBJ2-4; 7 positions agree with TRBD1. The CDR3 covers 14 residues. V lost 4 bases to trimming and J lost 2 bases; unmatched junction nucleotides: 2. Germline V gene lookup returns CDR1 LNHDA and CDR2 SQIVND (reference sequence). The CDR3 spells CASSTRGTKNIQYF. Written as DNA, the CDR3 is TGTGCCAGTAGTACCAGGGGGACCAAAAACATTCAGTACTTC.

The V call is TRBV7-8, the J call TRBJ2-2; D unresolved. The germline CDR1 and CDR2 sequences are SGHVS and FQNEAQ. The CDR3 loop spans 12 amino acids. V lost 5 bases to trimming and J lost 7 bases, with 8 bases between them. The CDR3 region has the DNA TGTGCCAGCAGCCCCAAAGTCGGGGAGCTGTTTTTT. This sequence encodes CASSPKVGELFF.

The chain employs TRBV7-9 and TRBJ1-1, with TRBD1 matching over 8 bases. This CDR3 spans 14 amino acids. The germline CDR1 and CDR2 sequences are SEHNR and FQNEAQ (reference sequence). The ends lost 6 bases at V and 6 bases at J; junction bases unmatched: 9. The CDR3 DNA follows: TGTGCCAGCAGAACATCGGGACAGGTCCCTGAAGCTTTCTTT. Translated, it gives CASRTSGQVPEAFF.